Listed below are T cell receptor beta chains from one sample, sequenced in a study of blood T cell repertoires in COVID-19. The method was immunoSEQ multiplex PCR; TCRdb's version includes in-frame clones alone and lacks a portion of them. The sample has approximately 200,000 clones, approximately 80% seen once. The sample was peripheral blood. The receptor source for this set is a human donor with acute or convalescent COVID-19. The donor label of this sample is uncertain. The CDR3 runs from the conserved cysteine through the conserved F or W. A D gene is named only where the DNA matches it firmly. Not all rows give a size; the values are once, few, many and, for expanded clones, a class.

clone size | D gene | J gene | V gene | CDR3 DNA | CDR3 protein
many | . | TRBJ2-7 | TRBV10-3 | TGTGCCATCTCTGCAGGGGGGAGCGAGCAGTACTTC | CAISAGGSEQYF
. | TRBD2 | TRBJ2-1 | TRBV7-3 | TGTGCCAGCAGCTCTAGCGGGAGGGCCTTTCATGAGCAGTTCTTC | CASSSSGRAFHEQFF
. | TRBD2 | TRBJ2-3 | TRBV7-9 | TGTGCCAGCAGCCCGGGGGGGGGTAGCACAGATACGCAGTATTTT | CASSPGGGSTDTQYF
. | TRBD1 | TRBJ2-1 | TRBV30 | TGTGCCTGGACCAGGGGGATTTTCAATGAGCAGTTCTTC | CAWTRGIFNEQFF
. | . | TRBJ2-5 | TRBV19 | TGTGCCAGTAGTATAGCAGGGCTAGCGCCTCTCGCGACCCAGTACTTC | CASSIAGLAPLATQYF
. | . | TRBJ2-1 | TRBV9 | TGTGCCAGCAGCGTAGGGGGCAGGGGCTTACTCGGGGAGCAGTTCTTC | CASSVGGRGLLGEQFF
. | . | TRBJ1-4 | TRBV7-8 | TGTGCCAGCAGCCCAGACAGGAAAGAAAAACTGTTTTTT | CASSPDRKEKLFF
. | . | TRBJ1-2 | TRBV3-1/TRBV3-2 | TGTGCCAGCAGCCCGGGGTTCTATGGCTACACCTTC | CASSPGFYGYTF
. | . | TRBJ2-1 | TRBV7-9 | TGTGCCAGCAGCTTATCGACTCGGTCGGATGAGCAGTTCTTC | CASSLSTRSDEQFF
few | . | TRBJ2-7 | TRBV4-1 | TGCGCCAGCAGCCAAGGGATACAGAGCGAGCAGTACTTC | CASSQGIQSEQYF
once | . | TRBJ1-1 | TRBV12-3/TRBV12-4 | TGTGCCAGCAGTTCGACTGTTGAAGCTTTCTTT | CASSSTVEAFF
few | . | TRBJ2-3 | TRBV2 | TGTGCCAGCATGGCGAGGGCCCCCCGGGATACGCAGTATTTT | CASMARAPRDTQYF
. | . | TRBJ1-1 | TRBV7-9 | TGTGCCAGCAGCTTACTGACATCCCTGACTGAAGCTTTCTTT | CASSLLTSLTEAFF
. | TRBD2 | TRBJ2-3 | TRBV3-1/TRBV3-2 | TGTGCCAGCAGCCCCACCCAACTAGCGGGAGGGCAAGATACGCAGTATTTT | CASSPTQLAGGQDTQYF
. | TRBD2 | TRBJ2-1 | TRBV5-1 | TGCGCCAGCAGCCTAGCGGGAAGGAATGAGCAGTTCTTC | CASSLAGRNEQFF
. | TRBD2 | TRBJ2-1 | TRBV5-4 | TGTGCCAGCAGTTCTATGCCCGGGACTAGCGGTAACAATGAGCAGTTCTTC | CASSSMPGTSGNNEQFF
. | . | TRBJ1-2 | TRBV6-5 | TGTGCCAGCGCGGAGTCTCCTAACTATGGCTACACCTTC | CASAESPNYGYTF
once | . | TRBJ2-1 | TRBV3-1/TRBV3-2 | TGTGCCAGCAGCCAAGGGAGGAGCTCCTACAATGAGCAGTTCTTC | CASSQGRSSYNEQFF
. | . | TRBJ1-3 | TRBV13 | TGTGCCAGCAGCTCCCAGGGAGGGGGTGTCGGTGGAAACACCATATATTTT | CASSSQGGGVGGNTIYF
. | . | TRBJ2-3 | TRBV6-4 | TGTGCCAGCAGACCCAACGGAGGGATAATAGATACGCAGTATTTT | CASRPNGGIIDTQYF
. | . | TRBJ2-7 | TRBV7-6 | TGTGCCAGCAGCCCCCCCGAACGGGTCTGGGAGCAGTACTTC | CASSPPERVWEQYF
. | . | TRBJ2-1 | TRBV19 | TGTGCCAGTAGTATGTGGTCGGGCAATGAGCAGTTCTTC | CASSMWSGNEQFF
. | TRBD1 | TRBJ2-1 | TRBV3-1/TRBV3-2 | TGTGCCAGCAGCCAACCCTTTGGACAGGGGAGGAATGAGCAGTTCTTC | CASSQPFGQGRNEQFF
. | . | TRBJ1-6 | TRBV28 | TGTGCCAGCAGTCTGCAAACAGGGACCCTCCACTTT | CASSLQTGTLHF
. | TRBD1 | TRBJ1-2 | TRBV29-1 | TGCAGCGTAGAAGGAGGGGGCGGTGGCTACACCTTC | CSVEGGGGGYTF
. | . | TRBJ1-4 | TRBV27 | TGTGCCAGCAGTCTCCGCCCGGGACTGATAACTAATGAAAAACTGTTTTTT | CASSLRPGLITNEKLFF
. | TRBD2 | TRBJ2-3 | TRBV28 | TGTGCCAGCAGTACCCCGGGACTAGCGGAAGATACGCAGTATTTT | CASSTPGLAEDTQYF
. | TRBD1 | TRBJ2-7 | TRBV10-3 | TGTGCCATCAGTGACTTGGGACAGGGTTTCCACGAGCAGTACTTC | CAISDLGQGFHEQYF
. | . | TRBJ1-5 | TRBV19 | TGTGCCAGTAGTTTTTCAGGTAATCGATTTTATAGCAATCAGCCCCAGCATTTT | CASSFSGNRFYSNQPQHF
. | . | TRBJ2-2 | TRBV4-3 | TGCGCCAGCAGCCAAGAAGTACTAGGGGGGGCCGGGGAGCTGTTTTTT | CASSQEVLGGAGELFF
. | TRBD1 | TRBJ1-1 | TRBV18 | TGTGCCAGCTCACCTAACAGGGGCGGCACTGAAGCTTTCTTT | CASSPNRGGTEAFF
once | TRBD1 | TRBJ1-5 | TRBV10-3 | TGTGCCATCAGTCCGGGACAGACCCCCCAGCCCCAGCATTTT | CAISPGQTPQPQHF
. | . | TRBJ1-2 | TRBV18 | TGTGCCAGCTCAGAACAGGGCATCCCATCTAATGGCTACACCTTC | CASSEQGIPSNGYTF
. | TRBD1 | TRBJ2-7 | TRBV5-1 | TGCGCCAGCAGCTTGGGAGGACAGGTTTCTTCTTACGAGCAGTACTTC | CASSLGGQVSSYEQYF
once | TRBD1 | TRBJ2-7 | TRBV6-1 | TGTGCCAGCAGCGAAAAGTTAGGTACAGGGGCCTACGAGCAGTACTTC | CASSEKLGTGAYEQYF